Sequencing of this T cell receptor (beta chain) was carried out in a study of T cell responses to AZD1222 COVID-19 vaccine. Trimming shortened V by 3 bases and J by 8 bases, and 13 bases separated the two germline ends. Germline V CDR1 and CDR2: LNHDA, SQIVND (reference sequence). The CDR3 is made up of 14 amino acids. Regarding this clone: The antigen is undetermined.

Study findings and constraints: Reportedly, nearly half the spike-specific TCRs target unmutated variant regions. Clonal diversity may have been underestimated in mostly white British donors.

Some clones are missing from TCRdb's copy, which holds only in-frame ones; the method was immunoSEQ multiplex PCR. The sample yields about 92,000 clones, 91% seen once. The chain joins TRBV19 to TRBJ1-4, with TRBD1 as a possible D gene (5 bases). The receptor comes from an adult in good health. Sequences were derived from peripheral blood, sampled on day 0 of AZD1222 vaccination. The CDR3 loop reads CASSMLGALEKLFF. The CDR3 DNA reads TGTGCCAGTAGTATGTTAGGGGCGCTCGAAAAACTGTTTTTT. Looking up the rest from reference TRBV19 and TRBJ1-4 gives the full variable domain: DGGITQSPKYLFRKEGQNVTLSCEQNLNHDAMYWYRQDPGQGLRLIYYSQIVNDFQKGDIAEGYSVSREKKESFPLTVTSAQKNPTAFYLCASSMLGALEKLFFGSGTQLSVL.